These 31 T cell receptor beta chains share one sample of origin, sequenced in a study of T cells in Graves' hyperthyroidism and ophthalmopathy. Amplification of TCR beta CDR3 regions used RNA as the template. When the TCR CDR3 underwent first-round RT-PCR, the HTBI primer set was used. In TCRdb, the multiplex PCR reads were re-called with MiXCR into one record per CDR3 protein. The sample yields roughly 650,000 distinct CDR3 sequences, around 16% seen once. The sequenced material came from blood. The receptors shown here come from a woman in her 40s with Graves' ophthalmopathy.

The sample holds many counts of this clonotype. The rearrangement uses TRBV11-2 and TRBJ2-5; D is possibly TRBD2 (6 bases). This CDR3 has 15 residues. Per germline, CDR1 SGHAT and CDR2 FQNNGV. The V and J ends lost 0 bases and 0 bases respectively, with 8 bases between them. The CDR3 spells CASSLELAYQETQYF. CDR3 nucleotides: TGTGCCAGCAGCTTAGAACTAGCTTACCAAGAGACCCAGTACTTC.

The V call is TRBV20-1, the J call TRBJ2-1; D gene ambiguous. Germline V CDR1 and CDR2: DFQATT, SNEGSKA (reference sequence). Trimming took off 3 bases at V and 4 bases at J, with 10 bases between the two ends. This CDR3 spans 13 amino acids. The CDR3 DNA reads TGCAGTGCTAGGGGTGAAAGGTACAATGAGCAGTTCTTC. Translated: CSARGERYNEQFF.

This clonotype was detected only a few times. The V gene is TRBV6-1, the J gene TRBJ1-5; D may be TRBD1 (5 bases). The CDR3 is 14 amino acids. Trimming removed 8 bases at V and 0 bases at J, with 11 bases between. Germline loops: CDR1 MNHNS, CDR2 SASEGT. DNA of the CDR3: TGTGCCAGCCAGGGCACCTATAGCAATCAGCCCCAGCATTTT. Residues: CASQGTYSNQPQHF.

Only a few counts were recorded for this clonotype. The rearrangement links TRBV7-9 to TRBJ1-4, with no clear D. V dropped 2 bases and J dropped 4 bases, with 5 bases sitting between them. CDR3 length: 13 amino acids. In germline, CDR1 is SEHNR, CDR2 FQNEAQ (reference sequence). The CDR3 here is CASSLQSNEKLFF. The DNA for the CDR3 is TGTGCCAGCAGCTTACAGAGTAATGAAAAACTGTTTTTT.

J is TRBJ1-3 and V is TRBV10-3, with 10 bases matching TRBD1. The CDR3 has 15 residues. Germline V gene data show CDR1 as ENHRY and CDR2 as SYGVKD. Trimming removed 6 bases from V and 0 bases from J; junction bases left unmatched: 2. The CDR3: CAIRGQGTSGNTIYF. CDR3 in DNA: TGTGCCATCAGGGGACAGGGGACCTCTGGAAACACCATATATTTT.

This clonotype was observed many times. The rearrangement links TRBV11-2 to TRBJ2-7, with 10 bases lining up with TRBD2. Germline V gene lookup returns CDR1 SGHAT and CDR2 FQNNGV. This CDR3 is built from 21 residues. V dropped 1 base and J dropped 5; count of bases not matched to a gene: 23. The CDR3 is CASSLVVVVASGRGFGHEQYF. The CDR3 coding sequence is TGTGCCAGCAGCTTAGTGGTAGTTGTTGCTAGCGGGAGAGGTTTTGGGCACGAGCAGTACTTC.

Points on this clonotype: A much larger clone differs from this one at a single base, so this may be a read error. The V call is TRBV28, the J call TRBJ2-1; D not certain. CDR1 is MDHEN and CDR2 is SYDVKM in the germline V gene. This CDR3 is 15 amino acids long. CDR3 residues: CACSLVQGSGDEQFF. Written as DNA, the CDR3 is TGTGCCTGCAGTTTAGTCCAAGGAAGTGGGGATGAGCAGTTCTTC. The whole variable domain, filled in from reference TRBV28 and TRBJ2-1, reads DVKVTQSSRYLVKRTGEKVFLECVQDMDHENMFWYRQDPGLGLRLIYFSYDVKMKEKGDIPEGYSVSREKKERFSLILESASTNQTSMYLCACSLVQGSGDEQFFGPGTRLTVL.

The V call is TRBV4-1, the J call TRBJ2-7; 9 nucleotides align to TRBD1. Trimming cost V 3 bases and J 7 bases; bases outside gene matches: 4. The CDR3 totals 13 residues. Germline-derived CDR1 and CDR2 are MGHRA and YSYEKL. The CDR3 here is CASSHTGGREQYF. DNA of the CDR3: TGCGCCAGCAGCCATACAGGGGGCAGGGAGCAGTACTTC.

There are many counts of this clonotype. This rearrangement joins TRBV30 to TRBJ1-5, with a tentative D call TRBD1 (6 bases). This CDR3 has 14 residues. Trimming took 6 bases from V and 1 from J, leaving 13 bases between them. Germline V gives CDR1 GTSNPN, CDR2 SVGIG (reference sequence). This CDR3 reads CACQQGGSNQPQHF. CDR3 nucleotides: TGTGCCTGCCAACAGGGCGGGAGCAATCAGCCCCAGCATTTT.

This clonotype was counted ten times or more. V and J are TRBV20-1 and TRBJ2-7, with TRBD2 matching over 9 bases. There are 15 residues in the CDR3. The V and J ends lost 4 bases and 6 bases, in that order; junction bases with no gene match: 13. CDR1 is DFQATT, CDR2 SNEGSKA, per germline (reference sequence). In DNA form, the CDR3 reads TGCAGTGCTACCGCGACTAGCGGCGGGGCGAGCGAGCAGTACTTC. Protein product: CSATATSGGASEQYF.

The chain couples TRBV28 to TRBJ2-1; no reliable D call. The germline CDR1 and CDR2 sequences are MDHEN and SYDVKM. The CDR3 covers 11 residues. Trimming left V 6 bases short and J 9 bases short, with 9 bases between. CDR3 region: CASSLRAEQFF. Here the CDR3 DNA reads TGTGCCAGCAGCCTTCGGGCTGAGCAGTTCTTC.

This clonotype was found many times. The CDR3 loop is CASSLKRAGANTGELFF. The CDR3 DNA follows: TGTGCCAGCAGCTTAAAACGGGCAGGCGCGAACACCGGGGAGCTGTTTTTT. J is TRBJ2-2 and V is TRBV7-3; unclear D gene. V was shortened by 1 base and J by 0 bases, with 12 bases between the two germline ends. CDR1 and CDR2 (germline): SGHTA, FQGTGA. The CDR3 is 17 amino acids.

The chain has TRBV28 and TRBJ1-6, with D possibly being TRBD1 (5 bases). In germline, CDR1 is MDHEN, CDR2 SYDVKM. With 3 bases removed from V and 7 bases from J, the gap between germline ends came to 16 bases. The CDR3 extends over 16 amino acids. The DNA for the CDR3 is TGTGCCAGCAGTTTGTACGAGGGCGCAGGGAATTCACCCCTCCACTTT. Residues: CASSLYEGAGNSPLHF.

This clonotype showed up many times. The chain combines TRBV20-1 with TRBJ2-1; possible D gene TRBD2, 5 bases. CDR3 length equals 12 residues. V lost 5 bases and J 9 bases, leaving 14 bases between the germline ends. Germline V CDR1 and CDR2: DFQATT, SNEGSKA (reference sequence). CDR3 loop: CSADTSIGEQFF. The CDR3 DNA reads TGCAGTGCTGACACTAGTATAGGTGAGCAGTTCTTC.

This clonotype appeared many times. V usage is TRBV6-1 and J usage is TRBJ1-1, with D uncertain. Germline V lookup: CDR1 MNHNS, CDR2 SASEGT. V dropped 4 bases and J dropped 0 bases, with 18 bases sitting between them. CDR3 length equals 17 residues. The chain's CDR3 is CASSGAGGSNMNTEAFF. CDR3 coding DNA: TGTGCCAGCAGTGGGGCGGGTGGGAGCAATATGAACACTGAAGCTTTCTTT.

The rearrangement links TRBV2 to TRBJ2-5; TRBD2 matches 8 bases. The V gene's germline CDR1 is SNHLY and CDR2 FYNNEI. This CDR3 is 18 amino acids long. Trimming took 0 bases from V and 2 from J; bases not matched to a gene: 11. The CDR3 spells CASSEAIESGGLQETQYF. The CDR3 DNA follows: TGTGCCAGCAGTGAAGCTATCGAAAGCGGGGGACTTCAAGAGACCCAGTACTTC.

In this sample, this clonotype turned up many times. The CDR3 sequence is CASSSGDRPATDTQYF. The DNA of the CDR3 is TGTGCCAGCAGCTCAGGGGACAGACCCGCCACAGATACGCAGTATTTT. The J gene is TRBJ2-3, the V gene TRBV11-1; 7 nucleotides line up with TRBD1. This CDR3 spans 16 amino acids. Germline V gives CDR1 SGHAT, CDR2 FQDESV (reference sequence). The V segment lost 4 bases and the J segment 2 bases; nucleotides outside the gene matches: 9.

This clonotype was seen a handful of times. The rearrangement uses TRBV7-9 and TRBJ2-1; D tentatively reads TRBD1 or TRBD2 (5 bases each). The CDR3 contains 15 residues. V shed 5 bases and J shed 8 bases, with 19 bases lying between them. Germline loops: CDR1 SEHNR, CDR2 FQNEAQ (reference sequence). CDR3 bases: TGTGCCAGCAGCCGGGGACGGAATCTTGCGGATGAGCAGTTCTTC. It codes for CASSRGRNLADEQFF.

This clonotype occurred a few times. The chain links TRBV20-1 to TRBJ1-3, with 7 bases aligning to TRBD1. From germline, CDR1 is DFQATT and CDR2 SNEGSKA (reference sequence). CDR3 size: 15 residues. V was pared by 6 bases and J by 0 bases, with 8 bases of the junction left unmatched. CDR3 bases: TGCAGTGCCACAGGACAGGCCTACTCTGGAAACACCATATATTTT. This sequence encodes CSATGQAYSGNTIYF.

Only one count was recorded for this clonotype. The chain uses TRBV11-2 and TRBJ2-1, with 11 bases lining up with TRBD1. CDR1 SGHAT and CDR2 FQNNGV come from the germline V gene. V dropped 5 bases and J dropped 4; count of bases not matched to a gene: 1. The CDR3 has 14 residues. The CDR3 coding sequence is TGTGCCAGCAGCGGGGACAGGGGGTACAATGAGCAGTTCTTC. Translation: CASSGDRGYNEQFF.

This clonotype turned up a few times. The genes are TRBV11-3 and TRBJ2-3; D is possibly TRBD1 or TRBD2 (5 bases each). CDR1 and CDR2 (germline): SGHNT, YENEEA. V lost 4 bases and J lost 3, with 14 bases in between. The CDR3 sequence is 15 residues long. The CDR3 spells CASSSGRTITDTQYF. The CDR3 DNA reads as TGTGCCAGCAGCTCGGGGCGGACAATTACAGATACGCAGTATTTT.

This clonotype was seen repeatedly, ten times or more. The V and J genes are TRBV3-1 and TRBJ2-3; 11 bases fit TRBD2. V was pared by 3 bases and J by 2 bases, with 7 bases of the junction left unmatched. Looked up from germline, CDR1 is LGHDT and CDR2 is YNNKEL (reference sequence). This CDR3 has 17 amino acids. This chain's CDR3 is CASSQVFSGRVTDTQYF. The CDR3 coding sequence is TGTGCCAGCAGCCAGGTTTTTAGCGGGAGGGTCACAGATACGCAGTATTTT.

The chain has TRBV30 and TRBJ1-5; TRBD1 might be the D (6 bases). V lost 0 bases and J 10 bases, leaving 13 bases between the germline ends. The CDR3 contains 13 residues. CDR1 is GTSNPN, CDR2 SVGIG, per germline (reference sequence). The CDR3 protein is CAWSVQGLYPQHF. CDR3 bases: TGTGCCTGGAGTGTCCAGGGGTTATACCCCCAGCATTTT.

V gene TRBV6-2 or TRBV6-3 combines with J gene TRBJ2-3, with D possibly TRBD2 on 5 matching bases. Trimming cost V 11 bases and J 1 base, with 16 bases left between them. From germline, CDR1 is MNHEY and CDR2 SVGEGT. This CDR3 has 14 residues. The CDR3 nucleotides read TGTGCCCTCAAGAGGGAAGAAGGCACAGATACGCAGTATTTT. Translating it yields CALKREEGTDTQYF.

The J gene is TRBJ2-1, the V gene TRBV13; D is unresolved. This CDR3 region has 12 residues. Germline V gives CDR1 PRHDT, CDR2 FYEKMQ (reference sequence). Trimming took 0 bases from V and 8 from J, leaving 5 bases between them. The DNA of the CDR3 is TGTGCCAGCAGCTTAGGCACAGATGAGCAGTTCTTC. It yields the protein CASSLGTDEQFF.

This sequence joins TRBV4-1 and TRBJ1-4; maybe TRBD1 (6 bases). Per germline, CDR1 MGHRA and CDR2 YSYEKL. Trimming took off 2 bases at V and 6 bases at J, with 10 bases between the two ends. This CDR3 comprises 14 residues. The CDR3 is CASSQSTGDEKLFF. The DNA of the CDR3 is TGCGCCAGCAGCCAATCGACAGGAGATGAAAAACTGTTTTTT.

Comments on this clonotype: This sequence may be a read error, since a much larger clone differs from it by one base. The gene calls are TRBV30 and TRBJ2-3; 13 bases are shared with TRBD2. With 5 bases clipped from V and 2 bases from J, the junction kept 4 bases outside the gene matches. CDR1 and CDR2 from the germline V gene are GTSNPN and SVGIG (reference sequence). The CDR3 runs to 15 residues. Here the CDR3 DNA reads TGTGCCTGGTGGGGGACTAGCGGGGCCACAGATACGCAGTATTTT. This gives the protein CAWWGTSGATDTQYF.

This clonotype has ten or more counts. The chain recombines TRBV2 with TRBJ2-2; 8 bases fit TRBD1. Germline V CDR1 and CDR2: SNHLY, FYNNEI. The J segment lost 4 bases and the V segment lost 6 bases, leaving 7 bases of the junction unmatched. The CDR3 runs to 15 residues. The CDR3 region has the DNA TGTGCCAGCAGACAGGACAGGGCGGCCACCGGGGAGCTGTTTTTT. Its protein product is CASRQDRAATGELFF.

V gene TRBV4-1 combines with J gene TRBJ2-7; D uncertain. CDR3 length: 15 amino acids. CDR1 is MGHRA, CDR2 YSYEKL, per germline. V was cut by 4 bases and J by 0 bases, with 13 bases left in between. CDR3 nucleotide sequence: TGCGCCAGCAGCCTCTTTGGGATACTCTCCTACGAGCAGTACTTC. Translation: CASSLFGILSYEQYF.

This clonotype was seen at least ten times. The rearrangement uses TRBV6-1 and TRBJ2-7, with D unresolved. CDR1 and CDR2 (germline): MNHNS, SASEGT. V gave up 6 bases and J gave up 0 bases, with 15 bases separating them. This CDR3 contains 15 residues. CDR3 in DNA: TGTGCCAGCAGACTTTTTGACGTGAGCTCCTACGAGCAGTACTTC. It specifies CASRLFDVSSYEQYF.

This clonotype occurred many times. The chain joins TRBV11-2 to TRBJ2-5, with TRBD2 matching 10 bases. The germline V gene encodes CDR1 SGHAT and CDR2 FQNNGV. J gave up 5 bases and V 3 bases, and 12 bases lay outside the gene matches. CDR3 length equals 17 residues. The CDR3 DNA reads as TGTGCCAGCAGCTTGGGAACCCTAGCGGGAGAACGCGAGACCCAGTACTTC. It yields the protein CASSLGTLAGERETQYF.